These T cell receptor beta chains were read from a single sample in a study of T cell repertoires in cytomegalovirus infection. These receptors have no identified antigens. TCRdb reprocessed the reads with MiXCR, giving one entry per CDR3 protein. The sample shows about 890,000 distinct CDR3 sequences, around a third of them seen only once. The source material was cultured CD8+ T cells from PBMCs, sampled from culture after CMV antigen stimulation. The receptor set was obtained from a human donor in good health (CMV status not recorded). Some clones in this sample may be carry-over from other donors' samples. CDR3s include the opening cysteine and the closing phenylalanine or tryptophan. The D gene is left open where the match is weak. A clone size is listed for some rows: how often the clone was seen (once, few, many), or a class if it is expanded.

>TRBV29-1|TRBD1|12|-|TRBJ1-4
TGCAGCGTGCTGACAGGGGCCGAAAAACTGTTTTTT
CSVLTGAEKLFF
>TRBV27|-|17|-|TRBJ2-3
TGTGCCAGCAGTTTATCCCGCACAGGGTCCGTTACCGATACGCAGTATTTT
CASSLSRTGSVTDTQYF
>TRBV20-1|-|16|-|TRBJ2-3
TGCAGTGCTAGCCGGGCCTATGATTATCGCACAGATACGCAGTATTTT
CSASRAYDYRTDTQYF
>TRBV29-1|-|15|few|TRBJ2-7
TGCAGCGTTGACCTACAGGCTTTGAACCCCTACGAGCAGTACTTC
CSVDLQALNPYEQYF
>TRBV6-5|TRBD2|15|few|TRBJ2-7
TGTGCCAGCAGTACCTTCGGGGGAGGGTACTACGAGCAGTACTTC
CASSTFGGGYYEQYF
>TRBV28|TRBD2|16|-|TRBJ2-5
TGTGCCAGCAGGGACGGGACTAGCGGGGGGCTAGAGACCCAGTACTTC
CASRDGTSGGLETQYF
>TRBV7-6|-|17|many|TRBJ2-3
TGTGCCAGCACCGTTGATCCAAACAGCTTTAGCACAGATACGCAGTATTTT
CASTVDPNSFSTDTQYF
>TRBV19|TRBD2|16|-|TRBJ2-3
TGTGCCAGTAGGGGACTAGCGGACCACCATACAGATACGCAGTATTTT
CASRGLADHHTDTQYF
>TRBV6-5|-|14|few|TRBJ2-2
TGTGCCAGCAGTTACTCGATTAACACCGGGGAGCTGTTTTTT
CASSYSINTGELFF
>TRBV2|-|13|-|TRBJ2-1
TGTGCCAGCAGTGATGCGGGACATTATGTGCAGTTCTTC
CASSDAGHYVQFF
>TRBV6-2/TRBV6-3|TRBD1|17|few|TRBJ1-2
TGTGCCAGCAACCCATCGATCCGGGACAGGAGTAACTATGGCTACACCTTC
CASNPSIRDRSNYGYTF
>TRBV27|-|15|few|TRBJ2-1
TGTGCCAGCAGTTTAAAACCCGCCAGTTACAATGAGCAGTTCTTC
CASSLKPASYNEQFF
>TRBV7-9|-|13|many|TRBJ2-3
TGTGCCAGCACCAAACAGGGTCCAGATACGCAGTATTTT
CASTKQGPDTQYF
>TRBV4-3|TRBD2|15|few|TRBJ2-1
TGCGCCAGCAGCGAGACTAGCGGGGGAATCGTAGGGCAGTTCTTC
CASSETSGGIVGQFF
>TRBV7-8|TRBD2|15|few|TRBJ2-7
TGTGCCAGCAGCATCTGGACTAGTGTGTCAAGCGAGCAGTACTTC
CASSIWTSVSSEQYF
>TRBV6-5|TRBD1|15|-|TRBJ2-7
TGTGCCAGCAGTTATACCCTTGGGCAGGGGGAAACCCAGTACTTC
CASSYTLGQGETQYF
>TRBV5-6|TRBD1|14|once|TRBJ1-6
TGTGCCAGCAGACCCGGGACAGGAACGTCACCCCTCCACTTT
CASRPGTGTSPLHF
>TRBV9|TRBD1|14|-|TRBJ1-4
TGTGCCAGCAGCCCACAGGGGGGGAATGAAAAACTGTTTTTT
CASSPQGGNEKLFF
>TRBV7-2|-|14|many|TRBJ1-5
TGTGCCAGCAGCTTAGGAGGGACTCATCAGCCCCAGCATTTT
CASSLGGTHQPQHF
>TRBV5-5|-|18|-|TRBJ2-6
TGTGCCAGCAAAGGCCCCGGCGGTAAAGGCTCTGGGGCCAACGTCCTGACTTTC
CASKGPGGKGSGANVLTF
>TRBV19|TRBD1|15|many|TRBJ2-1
TGTGCCAGTAGTATCGCCAGGGGGCCATACAATGAGCAGTTCTTC
CASSIARGPYNEQFF
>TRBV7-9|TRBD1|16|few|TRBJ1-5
TGTGCCAGCAGCTTAGGGACAGGGGATAGCAATCAGCCCCAGCATTTT
CASSLGTGDSNQPQHF
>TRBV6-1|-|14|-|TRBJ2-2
TGTGCCAGCAGTGAACGGAAATACACCGGGGAGCTGTTTTTT
CASSERKYTGELFF